This record covers a single T cell receptor (beta chain). Its binding antigen is unknown. No much larger clone exists at a distance of one base, and base qualities are not known. This sample is drawn from a study of cytomegalovirus exposure and HLA in healthy donors (dated by TCRdb to 2016 to 2017). About the full investigation: An earlier analysis of approximately 640 of the donors reported about 250 Gb of sequence data and 100 million to 140 million unique TCR beta sequences from 150 million to 200 million T cells. Donor age, sex, ethnicity and CMV serostatus were collected together with the repertoire data. All discovery cohort repertoires had been generated using a single sequencing platform. In a later analysis, previously published TCR beta repertoires from hundreds of donors were re-analyzed and high-resolution HLA genotyping was added so that TCR occurrence patterns could be studied. Across under 500 genotyped donors of the cohort, an average of about 250,000 unique TCR beta nucleotide sequences per donor were sequenced, and roughly 20% of those sequences were non-productive. The number of donors typed differed by locus, with about 629-640 for A, B, C, DRB1 and DQB1, roughly 520 for DQA1, under 610 for DPA1, and 472 for DPB1. The study aimed to test whether signatures of past pathogen exposure could be identified by cataloging public T cell receptors. An early release that covered fewer than 750 HLA-typed donors contained 300 to 350 gigabases of sequencing data and 65 million to 100 million unique TCR sequences. An earlier analysis of approximately 630 of the donors applied high-throughput TCR beta sequencing to assess whether each TCR beta V gene segment acted as functional or pseudogenic. The study profiled the T cell repertoires of under 850 subjects by immunosequencing and related them to cytomegalovirus serostatus. Both class I and class II loci were covered by HLA typing, at four-digit resolution. The genetic ancestry cluster associated with self-reported Caucasian donors included over 80% of the approximately 410 genotyped donors. In addition to the first cohort of 500 to 850 subjects, a separate validation cohort of around 110 different subjects was used. A later genetic analysis took genome-wide SNP genotypes for about 65% of the 666 donors and used that subset as a discovery cohort. In the later analysis, no new phenotypic data were used to find candidate immune exposures; instead, reliance was placed on TCR beta sequences and their occurrence across donors. Roughly five DR-DQ haplotypes were treated as single units for association and clustering because of strong linkage in the cohort. To predict cytomegalovirus infection status, the study combined high-throughput TCR immunosequencing, statistical association of individual TCRs with disease status, and machine learning. Here is what the overall study found, with its caveats: The cohort was sequenced for TCR beta chains only, and without alpha or paired-chain data the features that could be detected were limited. A total of roughly 160 TCR beta chains were listed by the study as associated with cytomegalovirus. According to a later analysis, parvovirus B19, influenza, CMV and Epstein-Barr virus appeared linked to several top co-occurrence clusters. Strong co-occurrence of HLA alleles, especially DR and DQ, made assigning TCR associations to individual alleles difficult. The 87-base-pair reads could not distinguish some IMGT-functional V segments, including TRBV6-2 and TRBV6-3, so those segments were excluded. A group of highly shared sequence variants was considered likely to be a technical artifact of the sequencing pipeline. CMV serostatus was the only immune exposure information available for the cohort. Because HLA typing was unavailable for some donors at each locus, only the typed subset was used in association tests. At a false discovery rate of 0.05, a later analysis linked approximately 18,000 TCR beta sequences to specific HLA alleles. It was suggested by the authors that the approach could potentially be generalized to other disease states and immunological phenotypes. In a later analysis, TCR association rates were found to vary across HLA loci, with the most associated TCRs seen for DRB1 alleles and the fewest for HLA-C alleles. Most TCR sequences were observed very rarely across donors, whereas some public TCRs were present in many individuals. Linkage disequilibrium might explain the correlated functional status among segregating V segments, but an unknown experimental factor could not be ruled out. About 17 rarely observed V segments, including chromosome 9 orphons, were excluded from the earlier analysis of approximately 500 of the donors because counts were too low. In an earlier analysis of several hundred of the donors, most TCR beta V segments were observed in productive rearrangements about 87% or about 30% of the time, broadly matching IMGT annotations. Compared with the roughly 710-donor mean, donors in an Asian-associated ancestry cluster had fewer N-insertions in productive TCRs, according to a later genetic analysis. Three of the identified cytomegalovirus-associated TCR beta chains were confirmed in vitro to be specific for cytomegalovirus antigens. In a later analysis, HLA-associated TCR beta chains were found to be more clonally expanded and to have lower generation probabilities than equally common non-associated chains. An association between a missense DCLRE1C variant and V-gene and J-gene trimming of TCR beta chains was found in a later genetic analysis and replicated in an independent cohort. According to a later analysis, most CMV-associated TCR beta chains appeared to be HLA-restricted, and the HLA associations seemed to be driven largely by CMV exposure. Presence/absence analyses assumed roughly uniform sequencing depth across donors, an assumption that may not hold. A further reported finding was that TCR beta sequences accurately predicted the HLA-A and HLA-B alleles for most subjects in the first cohort. The classifier was reported to diagnose cytomegalovirus status with high specificity and sensitivity in both the original cohort and the validation cohort.

V has 5 bases trimmed and J has 0 bases trimmed; junction bases matching no gene number 4. The CDR3, from cysteine to phenylalanine, totals 15 residues. The entry retains the CDR3 DNA only, 45 bases that are in frame from base 1. Taken from the germline V gene, the CDR1 and CDR2 loops are MNHEY and SVGAGI. The cohort was made up of approximately 670 healthy bone marrow donors. All cohort members were sampled while nominally healthy, although unrecorded immune exposures were likely present. The donor tested CMV seropositive, placing the donor among the 289 seropositive members of the cohort. A peripheral blood sample was collected from each donor, and TCR beta sequencing was performed on peripheral blood mononuclear cells. The Qiagen DNeasy Blood Extraction Kit was used to extract genomic DNA from the blood cell samples. The library relied on the immunoSEQ multiplex PCR assay. For the multiplex PCR, a mixture combining 60 forward primers for TCR Vbeta segments and 13 reverse primers for TCR Jbeta segments was used. A multiplex PCR assay on genomic DNA amplified the CDR3 region of rearranged TCR beta genes. On the Illumina HiSeq System, the amplified TCR beta libraries were sequenced as 87-base-pair reads. Processing in the source paper ran as follows. A later analysis counted about 80 million unique TCR beta chains across the 670 or so repertoires, and 9 million to 14 million of these chains were shared by at least two donors. A nearest-neighbor algorithm error-corrected the raw reads and collapsed the reads into unique sequences, merging closely related sequences to remove PCR and sequencing errors. To assign V, D and J gene segments, CDR3 sequences were aligned to IMGT reference sequences. Each retained sequence needed at least a six-nucleotide match to both a V gene segment and a J gene segment. A rearrangement counted as productive if the CDR3 had no stop codons and remained in frame with V and J, and every other rearrangement counted as non-productive. Following IMGT convention, CDR3 was defined as the stretch from the second conserved V-encoded cysteine to the conserved J-encoded phenylalanine. The earlier analysis of some 550 of the donors excluded any sequence lacking an unambiguous match to a single V gene segment. In an earlier analysis of 587 of the donors, V segments were called functional above 56.7% productive rearrangements and were called segregating when the between-donor standard deviation exceeded 5%. A statistical classification framework was developed to diagnose cytomegalovirus status using the catalog of TCR beta chain sequences. In a later analysis, V and J genes were assigned by comparing TCR nucleotide sequences against IMGT/GENE-DB human TR gene sequences. The TCRdist pipeline was used in a later analysis to assign CDR3 sequences and most-parsimonious VDJ recombination scenarios. A later analysis defined each TCR beta chain by its CDR3 amino acid sequence plus V-gene family, and excluded reads lacking a unique V-gene family. As a way to deal with suspected cross-contamination and a sequencing artifact, a later analysis dropped approximately 570 nucleotide sequences that were highly shared and had low generation probability. In a later analysis, a clonal expansion index for each public chain was calculated from normalized within-repertoire ranks of inferred template counts. Generation probabilities in a later analysis came from a VDJ recombination model fitted to out-of-frame rearrangements, and those results were checked against IGoR. In a later analysis, TCR-TCR, TCR-HLA and TCR-CMV co-occurrence was scored with hypergeometric tests, and a repertoire-size bias correction was applied to TCR pairs. False discovery rates were estimated in a later analysis by permuting HLA or CMV assignments 20 times. In a later analysis, co-occurring TCRs were grouped with DBSCAN, and TCRdist sequence similarity was added when clustering was performed within HLA-allele-positive subsets. For co-occurrence clustering, repertoires with fewer than 30,000 or more than 120,000 public chains were excluded, along with five repertoires with anomalous nucleotide sharing. In its TCRdb copy, this immuneACCESS table keeps in-frame sequences only and misses some clones. Where compared with another copy, unresolved V genes explain less than half of these, and the others have no known cause. The D gene and trimming were derived from the DNA, and the V and J assignments and clone size from that table. The sample table contains 150,000 to 200,000 clones; only one count was recorded for about four fifths of them. More than 8% of the sample is held by the ten biggest clonotypes.

The sequencing input was PBMCs. The receptor was isolated from a male donor in good health and CMV-seropositive. The rearranged chain carries TRBV6-5 and TRBJ1-1, and TRBD1 aligns with 9 junction nucleotides. DNA sequence: TGTGCCAGCAGTGCACAGGGGGCGGTGAACACTGAAGCTTTCTTT. Its translation is CASSAQGAVNTEAFF.